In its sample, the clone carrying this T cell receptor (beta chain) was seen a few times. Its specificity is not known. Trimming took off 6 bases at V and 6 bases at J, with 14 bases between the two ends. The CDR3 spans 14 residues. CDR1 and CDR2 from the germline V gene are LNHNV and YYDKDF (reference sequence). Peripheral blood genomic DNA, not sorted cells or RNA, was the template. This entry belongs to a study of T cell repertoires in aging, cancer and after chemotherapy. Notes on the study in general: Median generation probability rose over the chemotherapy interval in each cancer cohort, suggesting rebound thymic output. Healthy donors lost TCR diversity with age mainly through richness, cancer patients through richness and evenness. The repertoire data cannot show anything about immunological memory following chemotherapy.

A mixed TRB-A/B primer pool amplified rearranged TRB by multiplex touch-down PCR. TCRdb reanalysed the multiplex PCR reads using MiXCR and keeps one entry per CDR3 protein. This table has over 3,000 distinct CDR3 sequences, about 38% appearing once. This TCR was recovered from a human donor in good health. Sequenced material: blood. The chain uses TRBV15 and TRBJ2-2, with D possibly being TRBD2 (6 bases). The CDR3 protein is CATRTRTAAGELFF. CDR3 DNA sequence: TGTGCCACCAGGACTAGAACGGCCGCCGGGGAGCTGTTTTTT.